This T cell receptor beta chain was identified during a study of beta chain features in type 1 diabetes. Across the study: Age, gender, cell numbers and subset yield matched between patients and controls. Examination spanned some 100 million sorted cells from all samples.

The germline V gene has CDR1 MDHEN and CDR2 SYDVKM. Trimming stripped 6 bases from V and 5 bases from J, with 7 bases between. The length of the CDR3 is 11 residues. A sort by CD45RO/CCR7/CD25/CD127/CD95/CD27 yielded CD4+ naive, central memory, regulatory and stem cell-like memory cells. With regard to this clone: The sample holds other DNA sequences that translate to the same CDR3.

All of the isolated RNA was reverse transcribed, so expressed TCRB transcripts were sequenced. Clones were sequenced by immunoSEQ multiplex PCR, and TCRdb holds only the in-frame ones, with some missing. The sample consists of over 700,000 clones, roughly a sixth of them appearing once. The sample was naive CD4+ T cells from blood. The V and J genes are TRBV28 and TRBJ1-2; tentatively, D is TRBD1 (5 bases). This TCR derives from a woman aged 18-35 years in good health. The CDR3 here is CASSRGYGYTF. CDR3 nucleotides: TGTGCCAGCAGCCGGGGGTATGGCTACACCTTC.